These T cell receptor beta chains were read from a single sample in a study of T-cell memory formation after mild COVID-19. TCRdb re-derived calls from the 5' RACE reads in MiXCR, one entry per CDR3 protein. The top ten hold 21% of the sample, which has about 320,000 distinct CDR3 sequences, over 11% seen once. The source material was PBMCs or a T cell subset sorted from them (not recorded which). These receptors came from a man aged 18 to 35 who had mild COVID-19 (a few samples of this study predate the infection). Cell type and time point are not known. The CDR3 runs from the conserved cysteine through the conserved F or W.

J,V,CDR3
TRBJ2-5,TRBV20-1,CSARDPRSFQETQYF
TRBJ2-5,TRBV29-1,CSVAHRVKRETQYF
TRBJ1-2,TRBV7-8,CASSPRPGAHYGYTF
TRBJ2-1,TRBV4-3,CASSQGEDNEQFF
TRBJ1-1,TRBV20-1,CSARAEDGNTEAFF
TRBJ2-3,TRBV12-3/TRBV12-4,CASSLRLAGRTDTQYF
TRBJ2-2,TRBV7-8,CASSLISGGGTGELFF
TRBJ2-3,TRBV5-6,CASSTGRGSRDTQYF
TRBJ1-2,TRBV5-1,CASSLDPTGTVNYGYTF
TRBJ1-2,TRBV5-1,CASSLLPGTNYGYTF
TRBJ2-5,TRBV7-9,CASSAYPETQYF
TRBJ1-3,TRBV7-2,CASSHEGNTIYF
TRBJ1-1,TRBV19,CASRTGGRDTEAFF
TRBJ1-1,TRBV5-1,CASSYLPGQMNTEAFF
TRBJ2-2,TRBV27,CASTLSGSGGPYTGELFF
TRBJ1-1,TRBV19,CASSTRGHTEAFF
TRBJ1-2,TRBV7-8,CASSLGGLGYGYTF